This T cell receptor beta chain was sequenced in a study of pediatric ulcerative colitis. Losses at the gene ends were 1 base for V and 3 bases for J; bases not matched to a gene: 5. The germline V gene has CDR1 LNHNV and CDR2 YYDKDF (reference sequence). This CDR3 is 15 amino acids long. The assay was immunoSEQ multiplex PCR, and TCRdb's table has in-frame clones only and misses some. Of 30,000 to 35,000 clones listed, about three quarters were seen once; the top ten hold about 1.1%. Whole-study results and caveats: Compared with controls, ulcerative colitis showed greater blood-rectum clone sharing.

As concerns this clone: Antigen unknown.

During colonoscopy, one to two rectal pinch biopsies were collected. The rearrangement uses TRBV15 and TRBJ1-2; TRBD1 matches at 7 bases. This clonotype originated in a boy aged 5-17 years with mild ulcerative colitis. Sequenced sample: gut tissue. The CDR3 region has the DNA TGTGCCACCAGCAGAGCACAGGGGCCTTACTATGGCTACACCTTC. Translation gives CATSRAQGPYYGYTF.